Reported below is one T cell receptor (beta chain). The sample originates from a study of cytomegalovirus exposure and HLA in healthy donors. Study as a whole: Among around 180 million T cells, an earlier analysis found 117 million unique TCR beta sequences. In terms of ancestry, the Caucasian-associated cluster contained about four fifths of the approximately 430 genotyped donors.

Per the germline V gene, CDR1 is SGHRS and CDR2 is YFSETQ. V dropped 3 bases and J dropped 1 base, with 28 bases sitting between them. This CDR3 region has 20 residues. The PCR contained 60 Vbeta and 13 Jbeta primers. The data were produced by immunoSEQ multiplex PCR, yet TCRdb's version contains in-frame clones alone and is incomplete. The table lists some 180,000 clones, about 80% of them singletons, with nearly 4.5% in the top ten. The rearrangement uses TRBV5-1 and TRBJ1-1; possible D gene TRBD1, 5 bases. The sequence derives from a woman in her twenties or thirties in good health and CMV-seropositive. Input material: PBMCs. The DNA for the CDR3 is TGCGCCAGCAGCTCCGAGGTGAATCGTTGGGGGGGAGGAACGAACACTGAAGCTTTCTTT. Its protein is CASSSEVNRWGGGTNTEAFF.